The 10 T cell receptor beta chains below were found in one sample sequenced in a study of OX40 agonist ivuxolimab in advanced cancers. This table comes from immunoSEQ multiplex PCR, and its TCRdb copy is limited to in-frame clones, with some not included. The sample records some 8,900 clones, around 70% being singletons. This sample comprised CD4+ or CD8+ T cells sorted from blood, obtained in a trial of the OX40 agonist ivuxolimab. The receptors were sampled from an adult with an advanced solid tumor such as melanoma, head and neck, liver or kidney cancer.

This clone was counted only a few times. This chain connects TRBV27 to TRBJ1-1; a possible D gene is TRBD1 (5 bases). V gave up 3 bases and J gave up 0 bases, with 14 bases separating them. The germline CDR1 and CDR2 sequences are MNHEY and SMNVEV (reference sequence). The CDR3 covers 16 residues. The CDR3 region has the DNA TGTGCCAGCAGTTTGAGAGGGGTAAGCATGAACACTGAAGCTTTCTTT. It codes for CASSLRGVSMNTEAFF.

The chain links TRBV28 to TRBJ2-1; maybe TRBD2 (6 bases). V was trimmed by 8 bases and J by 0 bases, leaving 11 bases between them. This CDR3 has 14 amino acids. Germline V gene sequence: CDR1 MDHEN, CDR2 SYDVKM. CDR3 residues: CASPPTSSYNEQFF. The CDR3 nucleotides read TGTGCCAGCCCCCCGACTAGCTCCTACAATGAGCAGTTCTTC. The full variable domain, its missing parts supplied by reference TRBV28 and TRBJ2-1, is DVKVTQSSRYLVKRTGEKVFLECVQDMDHENMFWYRQDPGLGLRLIYFSYDVKMKEKGDIPEGYSVSREKKERFSLILESASTNQTSMYLCASPPTSSYNEQFFGPGTRLTVL.

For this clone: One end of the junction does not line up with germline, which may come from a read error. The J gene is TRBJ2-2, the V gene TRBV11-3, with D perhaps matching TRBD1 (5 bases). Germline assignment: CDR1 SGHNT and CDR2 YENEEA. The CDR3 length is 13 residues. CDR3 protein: CASSLGDTGELFF. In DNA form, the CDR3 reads TGTGCCAGCAGTTTAGGGGACACCGGGGAGCTGTTTTTT.

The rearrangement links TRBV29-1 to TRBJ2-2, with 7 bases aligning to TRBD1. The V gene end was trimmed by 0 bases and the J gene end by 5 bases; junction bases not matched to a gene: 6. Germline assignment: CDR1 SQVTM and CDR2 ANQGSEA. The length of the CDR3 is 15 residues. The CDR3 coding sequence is TGCAGCGTTGAAGATTATGGGACAGAGACCGGGGAGCTGTTTTTT. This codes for CSVEDYGTETGELFF.

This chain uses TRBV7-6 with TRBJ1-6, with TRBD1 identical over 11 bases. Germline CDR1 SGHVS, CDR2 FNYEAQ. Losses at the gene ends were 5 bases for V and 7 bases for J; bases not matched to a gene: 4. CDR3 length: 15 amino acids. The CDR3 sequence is CASSPGTGGNSPLHF. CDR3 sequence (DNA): TGTGCCAGCAGCCCCGGGACAGGGGGGAATTCACCCCTCCACTTT.

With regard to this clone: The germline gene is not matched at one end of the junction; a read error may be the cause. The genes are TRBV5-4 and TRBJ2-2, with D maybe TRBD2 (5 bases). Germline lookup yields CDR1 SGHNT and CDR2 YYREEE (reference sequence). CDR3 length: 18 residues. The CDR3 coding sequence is TGTGCCAGCAGCTTGATGTCCGCGGATCCGGGGAACCCCGGGGAGCTGTTTTTT. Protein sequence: CASSLMSADPGNPGELFF.

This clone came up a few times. The CDR3 here is CASSLGAGEQYF. The DNA of the CDR3 is TGTGCCAGCAGCTTGGGGGCTGGCGAGCAGTACTTC. The rearrangement uses TRBV11-2 and TRBJ2-7; tentative D call: TRBD1 (6 bases). CDR1 and CDR2 from the germline V gene are SGHAT and FQNNGV. This CDR3 is 12 amino acids long. Trimming stripped 3 bases from V and 6 bases from J, with 9 bases between.

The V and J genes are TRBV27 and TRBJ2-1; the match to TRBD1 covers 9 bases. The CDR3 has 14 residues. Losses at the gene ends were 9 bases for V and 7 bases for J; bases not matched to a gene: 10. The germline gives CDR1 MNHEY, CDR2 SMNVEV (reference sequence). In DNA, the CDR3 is TGTGCCAGGTGCGGGGACAGGGATGGAAATGAGCAGTTCTTC. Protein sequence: CARCGDRDGNEQFF.

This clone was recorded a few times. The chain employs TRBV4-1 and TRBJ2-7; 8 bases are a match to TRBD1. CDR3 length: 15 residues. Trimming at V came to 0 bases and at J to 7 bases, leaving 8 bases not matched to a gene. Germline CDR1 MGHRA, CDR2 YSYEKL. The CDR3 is CASSQDSDRAGEQYF. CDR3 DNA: TGCGCCAGCAGCCAAGACTCGGACAGGGCGGGGGAGCAGTACTTC.

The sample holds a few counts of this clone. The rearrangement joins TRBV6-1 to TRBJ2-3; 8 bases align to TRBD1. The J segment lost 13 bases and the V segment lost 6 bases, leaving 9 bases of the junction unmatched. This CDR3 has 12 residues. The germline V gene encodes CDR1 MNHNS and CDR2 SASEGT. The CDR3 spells CASSQPGQVKYF. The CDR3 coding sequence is TGTGCCAGCAGCCAGCCGGGACAGGTGAAGTATTTT.